This TCR beta chain stems from a study of blood T cell repertoires in COVID-19. The CDR3 has 12 residues. V gave up 5 bases and J gave up 8 bases, with 12 bases separating them. Germline lookup yields CDR1 SEHNR and CDR2 FQNEAQ (reference sequence). Repertoires were generated with immunoSEQ multiplex PCR, while TCRdb's copy carries only in-frame clones and drops some. The sample has more than 200,000 clones; 85% to 90% are singletons. Allocation to cohorts depended on clinical history reported by the participants. V and J are TRBV7-9 and TRBJ1-1; possibly TRBD1 for D (6 bases). The clonotype was recovered from a woman aged 25 to 45 with acute COVID-19. Sequenced input: PBMCs or T cells enriched from blood (not recorded which). The CDR3 is CASSVSRGEAFF. The CDR3 nucleotides are TGTGCCAGCAGCGTATCTAGGGGGGAAGCTTTCTTT.